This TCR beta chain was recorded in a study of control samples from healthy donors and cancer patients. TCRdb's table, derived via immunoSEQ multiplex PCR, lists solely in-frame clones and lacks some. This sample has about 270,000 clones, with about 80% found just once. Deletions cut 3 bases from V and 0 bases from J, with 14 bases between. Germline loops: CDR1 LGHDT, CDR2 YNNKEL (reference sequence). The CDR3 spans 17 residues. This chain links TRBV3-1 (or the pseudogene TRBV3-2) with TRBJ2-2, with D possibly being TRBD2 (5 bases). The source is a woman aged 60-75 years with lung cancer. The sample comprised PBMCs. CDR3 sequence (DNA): TGTGCCAGCAGCCAGGATACCGGGGTCACGAACACCGGGGAGCTGTTTTTT. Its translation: CASSQDTGVTNTGELFF.